The T cell receptor (beta chain) described here comes from a study of memory CD8 T cells in hepatitis C reinfection. Study as a whole: A couple of donors resolved primary infection, then developed chronic reinfection. Reinfection meant HCV RNA positivity after two negatives ≥60 days apart.

Time point noted: peak reinfection, 3 to 8 weeks after reinfection detection. The sorted cells went straight to TCR sequencing with no prior in vitro expansion. Profiled with immunoSEQ multiplex PCR; TCRdb holds only in-frame clones, not every one. The sample carries roughly 43,000 clones, 88% recorded once. V lost 1 base and J 3 bases, leaving 8 bases between the germline ends. Germline assignment: CDR1 SGHNT and CDR2 YYREEE (reference sequence). There are 15 residues in the CDR3. This sequence joins TRBV5-4 and TRBJ2-6; no definite D call. The clonotype comes from a man younger than 30 with hepatitis C virus infection. Sequencing was done on a sample of naive CD8+ T cells sorted from blood. This chain's CDR3 is CASSLTGLGANVLTF. The CDR3 DNA reads TGTGCCAGCAGCTTGACTGGGCTTGGGGCCAACGTCCTGACTTTC.